The rows below give T cell receptor beta chains drawn from one sample of a study of regulatory T cells in long-lasting Graves disease. In TCRdb, the multiplex PCR reads were re-called with MiXCR into one record per CDR3 protein. The table records about 530,000 distinct CDR3 sequences, more than 15% of them present only once. This same sample was also part of a study on T cells in Graves' hyperthyroidism and ophthalmopathy.

The specimen comprised peripheral blood mononuclear cells (PBMCs), sampled at new diagnosis, from a patient treated with antithyroid drugs. Receptors originate from a middle-aged woman with Graves disease. The CDR3 runs from the conserved cysteine through the conserved F or W. The D gene is left open where the match is weak. Rows give clone size only sometimes, using once, few, many, or a class for an expanded clone.

V gene,D gene,J gene,clone size,CDR3 DNA,CDR3 protein
TRBV6-1,NA,TRBJ2-4,NA,TGTGCCAGCAGTGGGACAGTCCTAGCCAAAAACATTCAGTACTTC,CASSGTVLAKNIQYF
TRBV6-5,NA,TRBJ1-3,few,TGTGCCAGCAGTTACTCGTTTTTGACAGCCTCTGGAAACACCATATATTTT,CASSYSFLTASGNTIYF
TRBV12-3/TRBV12-4,NA,TRBJ1-1,many,TGTGCCAGCAGCGGGGGGGCCAGAGACACTGAAGCTTTCTTT,CASSGGARDTEAFF
TRBV5-1,NA,TRBJ2-3,many,TGCGCCAGCAGCTTGGGAACGCCAGATACGCAGTATTTT,CASSLGTPDTQYF
TRBV6-2/TRBV6-3,TRBD1,TRBJ2-5,few,TGTGCCAGTGGGGACAGTGCAGAGACCCAGTACTTC,CASGDSAETQYF
TRBV6-1,NA,TRBJ1-1,NA,TGTGCCACCGAAGGATATATGAACACTGAAGCTTTCTTT,CATEGYMNTEAFF
TRBV12-3/TRBV12-4,TRBD2,TRBJ2-2,many,TGTGCCAGCAACACGGGAGGAGGACACGGGGAGCTGTTTTTT,CASNTGGGHGELFF
TRBV6-5,NA,TRBJ1-5,many,TGTGCCAGCAGTTCCCAGGGGCTTATGGGCCGTGTAGGTGGCAATCAGCCCCAGCATTTT,CASSSQGLMGRVGGNQPQHF
TRBV18,NA,TRBJ1-6,NA,TGTGCCAGCTCACCGGCCTATTATAATTCACCCCTCCACTTT,CASSPAYYNSPLHF
TRBV19,TRBD2,TRBJ2-3,NA,TGTGCCAGTAGTATAAAGGGACTACTTTGGGGCACAGATACGCAGTATTTT,CASSIKGLLWGTDTQYF
TRBV4-2,NA,TRBJ2-7,few,TGTGCCAGCAGCCACTCCGGGAACTACGAGCAGTACTTC,CASSHSGNYEQYF
TRBV5-1,NA,TRBJ1-6,NA,TGCGCCAGCAGCTTGAATACTGGGCAGGATAATTCACCCCTCCACTTT,CASSLNTGQDNSPLHF
TRBV28,TRBD1,TRBJ1-2,many,TGTGCCAGCAGTTTAGCTAAGGGACAGGGTGATGGCTACACCTTC,CASSLAKGQGDGYTF
TRBV7-3,NA,TRBJ1-1,NA,TGTGCCAGCAGCTTAAGAGCAGGGGAGACTGAAGCTTTCTTT,CASSLRAGETEAFF
TRBV6-5,NA,TRBJ1-1,few,TGTGCCAGCAGTTATAACCCTCCTAACACTGAAGCTTTCTTT,CASSYNPPNTEAFF
TRBV6-1,TRBD1,TRBJ1-2,many,TGTGCCACCCTGGGACAGGGGGCGTACGGCTACACCTTC,CATLGQGAYGYTF
TRBV7-7,NA,TRBJ2-5,NA,TGTGCTAGCAGCTTAGGGCTAACAGGATACGGAGAGACCCAGTACTTC,CASSLGLTGYGETQYF
TRBV6-2/TRBV6-3,TRBD2,TRBJ2-1,few,TGTGCCAGCAGTTACTCTTGGCGGGGGGACTTTGGCAATGAGCAGTTCTTC,CASSYSWRGDFGNEQFF
TRBV3-1,NA,TRBJ2-5,many,TGTGCCAGCAGCCCCACCCGTGGGACCCAGTACTTC,CASSPTRGTQYF
TRBV6-1,TRBD2,TRBJ2-7,NA,TGTGCCAGCAGTCGCGGGACTAGACCCTACGAGCAGTACTTC,CASSRGTRPYEQYF
TRBV9,NA,TRBJ2-3,many,TGTGCCAGCAGCTCAAGGAGGAGCCCAGATACGCAGTATTTT,CASSSRRSPDTQYF
TRBV10-3,TRBD1,TRBJ1-1,few,TGTGCCATCAGAGGGGACAGGGGAAAAACTGAAGCTTTCTTT,CAIRGDRGKTEAFF
TRBV2,NA,TRBJ2-5,many,TGTGCCAGCAGGGGACCAGCCCAGACCCAGTACTTC,CASRGPAQTQYF
TRBV3-1,TRBD1,TRBJ1-1,many,TGTGCCAGCAGCCAAGAGGACAGGGCGACAGAAGCTTTCTTT,CASSQEDRATEAFF
TRBV30,NA,TRBJ1-4,many,TGTGCCTGGAACAGGAATGAAGGGGAAAAACTGTTTTTT,CAWNRNEGEKLFF
TRBV20-1,NA,TRBJ2-3,NA,TGCAGTGCTAGAGGGGGGCTTGGGACAGATACGCAGTATTTT,CSARGGLGTDTQYF
TRBV2,NA,TRBJ2-5,many,TGTGCCAGCCTCCTGGAGACCCAGTACTTC,CASLLETQYF
TRBV7-9,NA,TRBJ1-3,few,TGTGCCAGCAGCTTAGCTCGTGACTCCTGGGGAAACACCATATATTTT,CASSLARDSWGNTIYF
TRBV19,NA,TRBJ1-1,few,TGTGCCAGTAGTACGGGGCACCAGAACACTGAAGCTTTCTTT,CASSTGHQNTEAFF
TRBV12-5,NA,TRBJ1-3,few,TGTGCTAGTGGTTTGTCCCCATCGAACACCATATATTTT,CASGLSPSNTIYF
TRBV15,NA,TRBJ2-1,many,TGTGCCACCAGCAGAGGGGATCGGGGGATCAATGAGCAGTTCTTC,CATSRGDRGINEQFF
TRBV20-1,NA,TRBJ1-1,many,TGCAGCCTCGGGGGGGGCTCGAACACTGAAGCTTTCTTT,CSLGGGSNTEAFF